This T cell receptor beta chain was recovered during a study of identifying expanded T cells in peripheral blood. General study results and limits: Clone count variance between approximately two-week samples rose with total template count. Differentially abundant clones: 1 to 1.5 between replicates, 16.4 at about 13 days, around 19 at four.

Deletions cut 3 bases from V and 8 bases from J, with 14 bases between. Germline CDR1 is SGHNT and CDR2 is YYREEE (reference sequence). The CDR3 runs 13 residues. Only in-frame clones appear in the TCRdb table, and some are missing; sequencing was by immunoSEQ multiplex PCR. Among more than 80,000 clones, approximately 88% were seen once, and the ten largest hold over 3%. No infections or other immune events were documented during collection. In this sample, this clone turned up once. Its cognate antigen is unknown. Sequenced sample: blood. The chain links TRBV5-4 to TRBJ2-5, with D unresolved. The clonotype was recovered from a person between 18 and 70 years old in good health. The chain's CDR3 is CASSSQSKNTQYF. CDR3 in DNA: TGTGCCAGCAGCTCGCAAAGTAAGAACACCCAGTACTTC. Full variable domain (rest looked up from reference TRBV5-4 and TRBJ2-5): ETGVTQSPTHLIKTRGQQVTLRCSSQSGHNTVSWYQQALGQGPQFIFQYYREEENGRGNFPPRFSGLQFPNYSSELNVNALELDDSALYLCASSSQSKNTQYFGPGTRLLVL.